A selection of T cell receptor beta chains follows, all from one sample in a study of early T cells in non-severe SARS-CoV-2 infection. TCRdb analysed the 5' RACE reads with MiXCR anew, one entry per CDR3 protein. The sample has fewer than 85,000 distinct CDR3 sequences; about 9.6% are singletons. The sample was whole blood. The receptors shown here come from an adult who was a healthcare worker with PCR-confirmed SARS-CoV-2 infection or an uninfected control (not recorded which). The CDR3 runs from the conserved cysteine through the conserved F or W. A D gene is named only where the DNA matches it firmly. The size of a clone is reported for some rows only, either as once, few or many, or as a class for expanded clones.

V	size	D	J	CDR3	DNA
TRBV10-3	few	-	TRBJ2-1	CAISGGRSSYNEQFF	TGTGCCATCAGTGGAGGTCGGAGCTCCTACAATGAGCAGTTCTTC
TRBV29-1	-	-	TRBJ2-2	CSVRGWRTGELFF	TGCAGCGTTAGGGGATGGAGGACCGGGGAGCTGTTTTTT
TRBV12-3/TRBV12-4	many	TRBD1	TRBJ2-3	CASSLNRGRTDTQYF	TGTGCCAGCAGCCTAAACAGGGGTCGCACAGATACGCAGTATTTT
TRBV9	-	TRBD1	TRBJ1-3	CASTRTGHNTIYF	TGTGCCAGCACCCGGACAGGGCACAACACCATATATTTT
TRBV7-2	few	TRBD1	TRBJ2-1	CASSSEGALYNEQFF	TGTGCCAGCAGCTCTGAGGGGGCCTTGTACAATGAGCAGTTCTTC
TRBV7-9	once	-	TRBJ1-4	CASSPDRTEPREKLFF	TGTGCCAGCAGCCCAGACCGGACAGAGCCAAGGGAAAAACTGTTTTTT
TRBV27	few	-	TRBJ1-2	CASSFGQSYGYTF	TGTGCCAGCAGTTTTGGACAGAGCTATGGCTACACCTTC
TRBV5-5	-	-	TRBJ2-7	CASSLVPGAIYEQYF	TGTGCCAGCAGCTTGGTGCCGGGAGCGATCTACGAGCAGTACTTC
TRBV4-1	-	TRBD1	TRBJ1-2	CASSQTDRGENGYTF	TGCGCCAGCAGCCAAACGGACAGGGGTGAGAATGGCTACACCTTC
TRBV3-1	-	-	TRBJ2-5	CASSQDGAETQYF	TGTGCCAGCAGCCAAGATGGGGCGGAGACCCAGTACTTC
TRBV10-3	many	TRBD2	TRBJ2-1	CAISLGTSGRAREQFF	TGTGCCATCAGTCTCGGGACTAGCGGGAGGGCGAGGGAGCAGTTCTTC
TRBV28	few	TRBD2	TRBJ2-5	CASSGGGASGVHETQYF	TGTGCCAGCAGCGGGGGTGGAGCTAGCGGGGTACACGAGACCCAGTACTTC
TRBV27	many	-	TRBJ2-1	CASSFRGTTNEQFF	TGTGCCAGCAGTTTTAGGGGGACTACCAATGAGCAGTTCTTC
TRBV7-2	-	-	TRBJ1-1	CASSVDPRGAEAFF	TGTGCCAGCAGCGTAGACCCCCGAGGCGCTGAAGCTTTCTTT
TRBV2	few	TRBD1	TRBJ1-6	CASSFQGQGGNSPLHF	TGTGCCAGCAGTTTCCAGGGACAGGGGGGTAATTCACCCCTCCACTTT
TRBV13	many	TRBD2	TRBJ2-7	CASSLGLAGVLCF	TGTGCCAGCAGCTTAGGGCTAGCGGGAGTGTTGTGCTTC
TRBV7-9	-	-	TRBJ2-5	CASSSAGETQYF	TGTGCCAGCAGCTCAGCAGGGGAGACCCAGTACTTC
TRBV20-1	many	-	TRBJ1-5	CSASLGRSQPQHF	TGCAGTGCTAGCTTAGGAAGGAGTCAGCCCCAGCATTTT
TRBV5-1	few	TRBD1	TRBJ2-1	CASSFQGDEQFF	TGCGCCAGCAGTTTTCAGGGGGATGAGCAGTTCTTC
TRBV11-2	-	TRBD1	TRBJ1-2	CASSFTQGGGYGYTF	TGTGCCAGCAGCTTCACTCAGGGGGGTGGCTATGGCTACACCTTC
TRBV6-1	many	-	TRBJ1-2	CASSVRQIGYTF	TGTGCCAGCAGTGTAAGACAGATTGGCTACACCTTC
TRBV2	few	-	TRBJ2-3	CASSARDTQYF	TGTGCCAGCAGTGCCAGGGATACGCAGTATTTT
TRBV7-2	-	-	TRBJ2-5	CASSPRGGRETQYF	TGTGCCAGCAGCCCTAGGGGGGGCAGGGAGACCCAGTACTTC
TRBV7-9	-	-	TRBJ2-5	CASSLSQHETQYF	TGTGCCAGCAGCTTATCTCAGCATGAGACCCAGTACTTC
TRBV30	many	-	TRBJ1-5	CAWSAGRPNQPQHF	TGTGCCTGGAGCGCCGGGAGGCCCAATCAGCCCCAGCATTTT
TRBV12-3/TRBV12-4	many	-	TRBJ2-2	CASNARHTGELFF	TGTGCCAGCAATGCACGACACACCGGGGAGCTGTTTTTT
TRBV20-1	-	TRBD1	TRBJ2-7	CSAVGQGVYEQYF	TGCAGTGCGGTCGGACAGGGGGTCTACGAGCAGTACTTC
TRBV2	many	-	TRBJ2-7	CTNGTYVYEQYF	TGTACTAACGGTACCTATGTGTACGAGCAGTACTTC
TRBV20-1	few	-	TRBJ2-1	CSAPPLGRYDQFF	TGCAGTGCCCCACCCTTGGGGAGGTATGATCAGTTCTTC
TRBV27	-	TRBD2	TRBJ2-7	CATGPSGRPLEQYF	TGTGCCACTGGACCCAGCGGGAGGCCCCTCGAGCAGTACTTC
TRBV3-1	-	-	TRBJ2-5	CASSQRRIQETQYF	TGTGCCAGCAGCCAACGAAGGATTCAAGAGACCCAGTACTTC
TRBV28	few	TRBD2	TRBJ2-1	CASRHISGSRNNEQFF	TGTGCCAGCAGGCACATTAGCGGGAGCCGAAACAATGAGCAGTTCTTC
TRBV4-2	-	-	TRBJ1-1	CASSQTGGVTEAFF	TGTGCCAGCAGTCAGACAGGAGGAGTCACTGAAGCTTTCTTT
TRBV27	many	TRBD1	TRBJ1-1	CASRRTGGTEAFF	TGTGCCAGCCGACGGACAGGGGGGACTGAAGCTTTCTTT
TRBV27	few	TRBD1	TRBJ2-6	CASSLRGLGANVLTF	TGTGCCAGCAGTCTCAGGGGGCTGGGGGCCAACGTCCTGACTTTC
TRBV4-2	-	TRBD2	TRBJ2-1	CASSQLAAPDNEQFF	TGTGCCAGCAGCCAACTAGCGGCCCCGGACAATGAGCAGTTCTTC
TRBV11-2	few	-	TRBJ2-3	CASSLDRADTQYF	TGTGCCAGCAGCTTAGATCGCGCAGATACGCAGTATTTT
TRBV12-3/TRBV12-4	few	-	TRBJ2-2	CASSFSRLWVLGPGELFF	TGTGCCAGCAGTTTCTCTCGCCTATGGGTTTTGGGACCCGGGGAGCTGTTTTTT
TRBV5-1	many	-	TRBJ1-6	CASSLRRDNSPLHF	TGCGCCAGCAGCCTAAGACGGGATAATTCACCCCTCCACTTT
TRBV4-1	-	-	TRBJ2-1	CASSPGDSRNEQFF	TGCGCCAGCAGTCCCGGAGACAGTAGGAATGAGCAGTTCTTC
TRBV5-4	few	TRBD2	TRBJ2-2	CASSPTSGRASGELFF	TGTGCCAGCAGCCCGACTAGCGGGAGGGCAAGCGGGGAGCTGTTTTTT
TRBV28	many	-	TRBJ2-1	CASSSRAPEQFF	TGTGCCAGCAGTTCCAGGGCGCCTGAGCAGTTCTTC
TRBV10-2	few	-	TRBJ1-1	CASGFSMNTEAFF	TGCGCCAGCGGATTTAGTATGAACACTGAAGCTTTCTTT
TRBV2	many	-	TRBJ1-5	CASSDTGNQPQHF	TGTGCCAGCAGTGACACGGGGAATCAGCCCCAGCATTTT
TRBV4-1	many	TRBD1	TRBJ2-5	CASSQTTRTGKETQYF	TGCGCCAGCAGCCAAACCACCAGGACAGGGAAAGAGACCCAGTACTTC
TRBV11-3	-	-	TRBJ2-1	CASSLDRRSEQFF	TGTGCCAGCAGCTTAGATCGGAGGAGTGAGCAGTTCTTC
TRBV20-1	many	TRBD1	TRBJ1-6	CSATGGGSPLHF	TGCAGTGCTACAGGGGGAGGTTCACCCCTCCACTTT
TRBV18	many	-	TRBJ2-5	CASSLSTGYRETQYF	TGTGCCAGCTCACTATCTACAGGGTACCGAGAGACCCAGTACTTC
TRBV5-1	many	TRBD1	TRBJ2-3	CASSLERGHTDTQYF	TGCGCCAGCAGCTTGGAAAGGGGGCACACAGATACGCAGTATTTT
TRBV18	few	TRBD1	TRBJ1-2	CASSTGDGYTF	TGTGCCAGCTCAACAGGGGATGGCTACACCTTC
TRBV5-6	few	TRBD2	TRBJ2-1	CASSLAFGGAGGGEDEQFF	TGTGCCAGCAGCTTGGCCTTTGGTGGAGCGGGAGGAGGGGAGGATGAGCAGTTCTTC
TRBV3-1	few	-	TRBJ1-1	CASSPRPPAGLNTEAFF	TGTGCCAGCAGCCCCAGACCCCCGGCGGGCTTGAACACTGAAGCTTTCTTT
TRBV2	many	TRBD2	TRBJ2-1	CASTEMVAGSSYNEQFF	TGTGCCAGCACCGAGATGGTAGCGGGAAGCTCCTACAATGAGCAGTTCTTC
TRBV7-9	few	TRBD1	TRBJ1-1	CASSQRQGAEAFF	TGTGCCAGCAGCCAGAGACAGGGGGCTGAAGCTTTCTTT
TRBV5-1	many	-	TRBJ2-7	CASSLNAGTYEQYF	TGCGCCAGCAGCTTGAATGCGGGGACCTACGAGCAGTACTTC